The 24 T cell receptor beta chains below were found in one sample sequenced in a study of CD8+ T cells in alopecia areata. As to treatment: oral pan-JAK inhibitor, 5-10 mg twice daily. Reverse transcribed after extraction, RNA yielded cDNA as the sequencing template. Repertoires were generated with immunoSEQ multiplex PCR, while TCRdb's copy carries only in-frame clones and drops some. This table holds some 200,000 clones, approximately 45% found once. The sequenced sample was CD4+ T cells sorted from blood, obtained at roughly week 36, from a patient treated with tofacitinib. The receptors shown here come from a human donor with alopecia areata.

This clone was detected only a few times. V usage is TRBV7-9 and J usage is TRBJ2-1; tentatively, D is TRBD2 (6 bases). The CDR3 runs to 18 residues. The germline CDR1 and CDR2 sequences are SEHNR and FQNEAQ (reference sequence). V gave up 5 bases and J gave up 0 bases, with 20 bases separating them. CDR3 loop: CASSLLRPAGSSYNEQFF. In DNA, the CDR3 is TGTGCCAGCAGCCTTTTGAGACCAGCGGGTAGCTCCTACAATGAGCAGTTCTTC.

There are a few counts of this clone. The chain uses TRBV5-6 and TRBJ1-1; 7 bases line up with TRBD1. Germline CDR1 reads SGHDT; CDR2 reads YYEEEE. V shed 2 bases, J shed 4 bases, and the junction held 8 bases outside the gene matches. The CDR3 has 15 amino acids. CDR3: CASSLRTGVVTEAFF. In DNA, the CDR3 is TGTGCCAGCAGCTTACGTACAGGGGTCGTCACTGAAGCTTTCTTT.

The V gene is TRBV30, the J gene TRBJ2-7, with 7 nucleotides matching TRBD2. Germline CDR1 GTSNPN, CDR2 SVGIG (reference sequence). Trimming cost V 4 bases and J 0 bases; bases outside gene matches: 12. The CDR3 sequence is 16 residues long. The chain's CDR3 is CAWTNGGSKASYEQYF. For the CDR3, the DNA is TGTGCCTGGACCAACGGGGGGTCTAAAGCCTCCTACGAGCAGTACTTC.

In nucleotides, the CDR3 is TGCGCCAGCAGCCAGGGCGGACTAGCGGGAGCTCCAATCCACGAGCAGTACTTC. Translation gives CASSQGGLAGAPIHEQYF. V gene TRBV4-1 combines with J gene TRBJ2-7, with 13 bases fitting TRBD2. The CDR3 has 18 amino acids. Germline assignment: CDR1 MGHRA and CDR2 YSYEKL. With 3 bases clipped from V and 5 bases from J, the junction kept 13 bases outside the gene matches.

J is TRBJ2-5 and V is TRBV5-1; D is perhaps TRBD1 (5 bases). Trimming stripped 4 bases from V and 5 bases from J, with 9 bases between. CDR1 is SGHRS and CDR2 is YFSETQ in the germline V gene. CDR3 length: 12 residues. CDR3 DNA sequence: TGCGCCAGCAGCCTGGACATCGAGACCCAGTACTTC. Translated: CASSLDIETQYF.

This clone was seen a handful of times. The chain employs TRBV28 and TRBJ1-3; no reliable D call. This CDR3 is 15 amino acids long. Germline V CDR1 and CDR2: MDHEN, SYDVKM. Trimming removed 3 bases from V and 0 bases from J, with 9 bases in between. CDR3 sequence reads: CASSFPNFSGNTIYF. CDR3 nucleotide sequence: TGTGCCAGCAGTTTTCCCAATTTCTCTGGAAACACCATATATTTT.

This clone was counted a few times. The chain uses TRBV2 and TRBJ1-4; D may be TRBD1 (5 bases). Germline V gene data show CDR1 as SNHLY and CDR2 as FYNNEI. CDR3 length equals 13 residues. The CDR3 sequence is CGARGAPNEKLFF. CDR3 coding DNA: TGTGGGGCGAGGGGAGCGCCTAATGAAAAACTGTTTTTT.

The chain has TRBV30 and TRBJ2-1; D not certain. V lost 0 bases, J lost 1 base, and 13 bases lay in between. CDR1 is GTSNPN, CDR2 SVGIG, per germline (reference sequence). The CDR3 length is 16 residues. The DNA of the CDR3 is TGTGCCTGGAGTGTACGAGCCCAGAGATCCTACAATGAGCAGTTCTTC. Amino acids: CAWSVRAQRSYNEQFF.

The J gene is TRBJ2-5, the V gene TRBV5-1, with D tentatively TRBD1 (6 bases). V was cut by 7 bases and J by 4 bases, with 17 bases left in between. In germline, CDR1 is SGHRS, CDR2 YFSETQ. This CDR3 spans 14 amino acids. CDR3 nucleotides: TGCGCCAGCCGAGCAGGGACACAGGGAGAGACCCAGTACTTC. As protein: CASRAGTQGETQYF.

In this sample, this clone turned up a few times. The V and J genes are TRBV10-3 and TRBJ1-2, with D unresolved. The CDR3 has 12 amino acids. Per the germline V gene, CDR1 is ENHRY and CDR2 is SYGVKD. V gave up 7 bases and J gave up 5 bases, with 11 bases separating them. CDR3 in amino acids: CAINGPSYGYTF. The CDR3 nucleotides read TGTGCCATCAACGGGCCCTCTTATGGCTACACCTTC.

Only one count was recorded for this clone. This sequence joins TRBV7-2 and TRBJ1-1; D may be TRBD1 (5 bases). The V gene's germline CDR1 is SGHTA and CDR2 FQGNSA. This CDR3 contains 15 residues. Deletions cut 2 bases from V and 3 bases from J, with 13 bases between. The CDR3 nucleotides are TGTGCCAGCAGCTTATACCCCGGGACGGACACTGAAGCTTTCTTT. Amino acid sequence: CASSLYPGTDTEAFF.

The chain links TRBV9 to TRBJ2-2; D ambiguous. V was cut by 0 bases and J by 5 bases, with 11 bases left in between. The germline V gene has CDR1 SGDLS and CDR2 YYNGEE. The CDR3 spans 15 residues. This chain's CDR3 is CASSVVRVGTGELFF. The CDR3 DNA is TGTGCCAGCAGCGTAGTTAGGGTTGGAACCGGGGAGCTGTTTTTT.

The CDR3 DNA follows: TGTGCCAGCAGTCTAGGGATGGGAGGGGAAGAGACCCAGTACTTC. Protein product: CASSLGMGGEETQYF. The chain is built from TRBV28 and TRBJ2-5, with 7 bases that match TRBD2. From germline, CDR1 is MDHEN and CDR2 SYDVKM. The CDR3 is 15 amino acids. The V and J ends lost 5 bases and 3 bases, in that order; junction bases with no gene match: 9.

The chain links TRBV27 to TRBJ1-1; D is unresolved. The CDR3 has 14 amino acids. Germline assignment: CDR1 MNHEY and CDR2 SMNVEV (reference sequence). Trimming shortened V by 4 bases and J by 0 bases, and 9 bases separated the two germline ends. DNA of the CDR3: TGTGCCAGCAGTTCGCCAGAAATGAACACTGAAGCTTTCTTT. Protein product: CASSSPEMNTEAFF.

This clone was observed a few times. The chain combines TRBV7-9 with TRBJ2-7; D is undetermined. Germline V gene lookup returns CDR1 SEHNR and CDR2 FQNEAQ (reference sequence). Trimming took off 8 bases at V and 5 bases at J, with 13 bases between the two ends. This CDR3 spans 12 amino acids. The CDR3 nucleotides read TGTGCCAGCGGCCGGACGAGCAACGAGCAGTACTTC. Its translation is CASGRTSNEQYF. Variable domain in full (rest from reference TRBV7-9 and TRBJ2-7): DTGVSQNPRHKITKRGQNVTFRCDPISEHNRLYWYRQTLGQGPEFLTYFQNEAQLEKSRLLSDRFSAERPKGSFSTLEIQRTEQGDSAMYLCASGRTSNEQYFGPGTRLTVT.

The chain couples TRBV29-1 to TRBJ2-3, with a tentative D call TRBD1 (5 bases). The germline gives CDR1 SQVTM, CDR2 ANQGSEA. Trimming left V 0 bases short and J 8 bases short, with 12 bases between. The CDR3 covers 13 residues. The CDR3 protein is CSVEEVQVSTQYF. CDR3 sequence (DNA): TGCAGCGTTGAAGAGGTACAGGTATCTACGCAGTATTTT.

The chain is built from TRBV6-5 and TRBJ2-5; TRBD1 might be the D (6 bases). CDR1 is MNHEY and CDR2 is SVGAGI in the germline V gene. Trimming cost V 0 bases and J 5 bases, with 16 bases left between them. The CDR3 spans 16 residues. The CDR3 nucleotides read TGTGCCAGCAGTTACTCGTCCCTCGACAGGAGGGAGACCCAGTACTTC. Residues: CASSYSSLDRRETQYF.

The CDR3 DNA reads as TGCAGCGTTGCGGGGGGCTACGAGCAGTACTTC. Translation gives CSVAGGYEQYF. The V gene is TRBV29-1, the J gene TRBJ2-7; 7 bases map to TRBD2. The CDR3 contains 11 residues. Germline trimming cut 4 bases from V and 3 bases from J; bases unmatched to any gene: 0. CDR1 and CDR2 from the germline V gene are SQVTM and ANQGSEA.

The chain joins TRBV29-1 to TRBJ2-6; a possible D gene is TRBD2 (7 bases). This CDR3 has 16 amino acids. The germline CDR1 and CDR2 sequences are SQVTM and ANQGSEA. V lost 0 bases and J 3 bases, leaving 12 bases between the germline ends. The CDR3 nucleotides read TGCAGCGTTGAAGAAAGGGGGGGCCTTGGGGCCAACGTCCTGACTTTC. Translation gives CSVEERGGLGANVLTF.

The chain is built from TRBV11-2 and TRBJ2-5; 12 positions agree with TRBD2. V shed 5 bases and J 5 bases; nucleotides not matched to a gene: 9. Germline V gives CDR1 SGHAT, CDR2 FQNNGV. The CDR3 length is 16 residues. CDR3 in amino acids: CASSRKTSGSSETQYF. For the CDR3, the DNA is TGTGCCAGCAGCCGAAAGACTAGCGGGAGTTCCGAGACCCAGTACTTC.

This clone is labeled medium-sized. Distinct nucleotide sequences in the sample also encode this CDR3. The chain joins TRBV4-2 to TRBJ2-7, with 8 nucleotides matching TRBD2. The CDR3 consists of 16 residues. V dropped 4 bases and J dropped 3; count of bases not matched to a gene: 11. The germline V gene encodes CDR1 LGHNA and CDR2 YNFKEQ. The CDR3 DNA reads TGTGCCAGCAGCCTACCCTCCCGGAGCGGGAGCTACGAGCAGTACTTC. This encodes CASSLPSRSGSYEQYF.

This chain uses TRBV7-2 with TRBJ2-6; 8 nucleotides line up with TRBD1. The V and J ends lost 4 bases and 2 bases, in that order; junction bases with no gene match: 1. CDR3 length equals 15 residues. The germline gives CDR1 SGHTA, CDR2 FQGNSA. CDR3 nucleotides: TGTGCCAGCAGCTCGGGACAGGCTGGGGCCAACGTCCTGACTTTC. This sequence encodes CASSSGQAGANVLTF.

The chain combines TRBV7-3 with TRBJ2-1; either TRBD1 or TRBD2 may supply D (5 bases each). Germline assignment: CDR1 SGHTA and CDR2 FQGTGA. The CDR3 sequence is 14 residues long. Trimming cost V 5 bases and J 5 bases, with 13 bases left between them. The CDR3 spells CASSPEVTDNEQFF. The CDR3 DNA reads TGTGCCAGCAGCCCGGAGGTGACAGACAATGAGCAGTTCTTC.

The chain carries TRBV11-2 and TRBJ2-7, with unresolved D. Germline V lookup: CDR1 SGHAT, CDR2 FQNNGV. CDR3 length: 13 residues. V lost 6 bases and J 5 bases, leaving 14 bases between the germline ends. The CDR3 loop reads CASSLDGVDEQYF. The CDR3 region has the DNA TGTGCCAGCAGTCTCGATGGGGTGGACGAGCAGTACTTC.